A selection of T cell receptor beta chains follows, all from one sample in a study of T-cell memory formation after mild COVID-19. TCRdb re-called the 5' RACE reads through MiXCR, storing one row per CDR3 protein. The table includes about 290,000 distinct CDR3 sequences, about 20% detected once. Sequenced: PBMCs or a T cell subset sorted from them (not recorded which). Every receptor here comes from a young man who had mild COVID-19 (a few samples of this study predate the infection). Cell type and time point are not known. Both conserved end residues are part of each CDR3. Fields, in order: J gene, V gene, CDR3 protein.

J gene: TRBJ2-3
V gene: TRBV7-8
CDR3 protein: CASSVWTRGDTQYF

J gene: TRBJ2-7
V gene: TRBV10-3
CDR3 protein: CAISGRGGSGEQYF

J gene: TRBJ1-6
V gene: TRBV5-1
CDR3 protein: CASSLAGAGNSPLHF

J gene: TRBJ2-3
V gene: TRBV20-1
CDR3 protein: CSARVGITQYF

J gene: TRBJ1-3
V gene: TRBV7-6
CDR3 protein: CASSAQGRSGNTIYF

J gene: TRBJ1-2
V gene: TRBV11-2
CDR3 protein: CASSLDQYGYTF

J gene: TRBJ1-2
V gene: TRBV11-2
CDR3 protein: CASSYSSANYGYTF

J gene: TRBJ1-3
V gene: TRBV10-3
CDR3 protein: CATVQGAENTIYF

J gene: TRBJ2-2
V gene: TRBV10-3
CDR3 protein: CAINRGTNTGELFF

J gene: TRBJ2-2
V gene: TRBV12-3/TRBV12-4
CDR3 protein: CASSSWNTGELFF

J gene: TRBJ2-5
V gene: TRBV4-1
CDR3 protein: CASSSREGRTQETQYF

J gene: TRBJ2-5
V gene: TRBV9
CDR3 protein: CASSATVTETQYF

J gene: TRBJ2-1
V gene: TRBV9
CDR3 protein: CASSLIGGYGDEQFF

J gene: TRBJ2-5
V gene: TRBV19
CDR3 protein: CASSIRTGRETQYF

J gene: TRBJ1-1
V gene: TRBV25-1
CDR3 protein: CASRMATEAFF

J gene: TRBJ2-3
V gene: TRBV12-3/TRBV12-4
CDR3 protein: CASSQPGGFTDTQYF

J gene: TRBJ2-2
V gene: TRBV6-2/TRBV6-3
CDR3 protein: CASRQGTDGELFF

J gene: TRBJ1-2
V gene: TRBV5-1
CDR3 protein: CASSFTGTGDGYTF

J gene: TRBJ1-2
V gene: TRBV6-5
CDR3 protein: CASSTTGTGEGPYTF

J gene: TRBJ2-4
V gene: TRBV13
CDR3 protein: CASSVQGRKNIQYF

J gene: TRBJ1-2
V gene: TRBV3-1
CDR3 protein: CASSPGPEGYTF

J gene: TRBJ2-7
V gene: TRBV12-3/TRBV12-4
CDR3 protein: CASSLSGIAEQYF

J gene: TRBJ1-3
V gene: TRBV5-1
CDR3 protein: CASSLGGQGGNTIYF

J gene: TRBJ1-1
V gene: TRBV12-3/TRBV12-4
CDR3 protein: CASSSQGADTEAFF

J gene: TRBJ2-7
V gene: TRBV30
CDR3 protein: CAWGLSGGNEQYF

J gene: TRBJ2-1
V gene: TRBV7-9
CDR3 protein: CASSPRGYEQFF

J gene: TRBJ1-2
V gene: TRBV6-2/TRBV6-3
CDR3 protein: CASSYDRGPGYGYTF

J gene: TRBJ1-4
V gene: TRBV9
CDR3 protein: CASSVEFRGPELFF

J gene: TRBJ2-3
V gene: TRBV7-2
CDR3 protein: CASSSSSGGPSELTQYF

J gene: TRBJ1-5
V gene: TRBV24-1
CDR3 protein: CATSGYRGQPQHF

J gene: TRBJ1-1
V gene: TRBV6-6
CDR3 protein: CASSTGTEAFF

J gene: TRBJ2-3
V gene: TRBV4-2
CDR3 protein: CASSQDLRLAGGTTDTQYF

J gene: TRBJ1-2
V gene: TRBV4-2
CDR3 protein: CASSQVLTAYGYTF

J gene: TRBJ1-5
V gene: TRBV20-1
CDR3 protein: CSAIGQGNQPQHF

J gene: TRBJ2-5
V gene: TRBV10-3
CDR3 protein: CAISGGIAGDQETQYF

J gene: TRBJ2-2
V gene: TRBV7-9
CDR3 protein: CASSIEAGELFF

J gene: TRBJ2-2
V gene: TRBV10-2
CDR3 protein: CASSGPDRGWVELFF